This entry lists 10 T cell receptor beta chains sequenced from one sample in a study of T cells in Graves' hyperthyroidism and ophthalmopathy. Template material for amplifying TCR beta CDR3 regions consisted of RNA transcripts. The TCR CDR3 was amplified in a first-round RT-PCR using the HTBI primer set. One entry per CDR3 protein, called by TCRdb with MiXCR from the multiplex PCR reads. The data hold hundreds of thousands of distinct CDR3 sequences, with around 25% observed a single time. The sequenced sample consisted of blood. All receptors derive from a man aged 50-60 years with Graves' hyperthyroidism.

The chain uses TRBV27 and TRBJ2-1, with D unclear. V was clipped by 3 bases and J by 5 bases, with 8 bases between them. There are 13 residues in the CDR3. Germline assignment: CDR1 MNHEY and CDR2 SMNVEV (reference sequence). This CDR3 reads CASSFDTNNEQFF. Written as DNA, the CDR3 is TGTGCCAGCAGTTTTGATACAAACAATGAGCAGTTCTTC.

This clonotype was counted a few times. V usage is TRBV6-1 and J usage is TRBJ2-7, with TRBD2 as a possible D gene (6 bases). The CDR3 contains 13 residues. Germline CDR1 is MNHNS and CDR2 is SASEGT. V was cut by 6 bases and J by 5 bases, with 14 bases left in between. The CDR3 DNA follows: TGTGCCAGCAGCCAGCTCGGGGGAAACGAGCAGTACTTC. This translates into CASSQLGGNEQYF.

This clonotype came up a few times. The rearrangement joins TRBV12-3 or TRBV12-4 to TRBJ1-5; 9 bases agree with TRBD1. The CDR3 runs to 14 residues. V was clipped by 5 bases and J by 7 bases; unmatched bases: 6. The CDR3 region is CASSETGGRQPQHF. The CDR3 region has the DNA TGTGCCAGCAGTGAAACAGGGGGCCGACAGCCCCAGCATTTT.

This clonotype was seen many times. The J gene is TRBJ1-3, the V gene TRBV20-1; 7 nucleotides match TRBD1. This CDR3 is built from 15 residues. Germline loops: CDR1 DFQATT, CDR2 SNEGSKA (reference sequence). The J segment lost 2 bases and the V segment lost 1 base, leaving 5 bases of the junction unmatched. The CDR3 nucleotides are TGCAGTGCTAGAGCAACAGGGGCGACTGGAAACACCATATATTTT. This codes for CSARATGATGNTIYF.

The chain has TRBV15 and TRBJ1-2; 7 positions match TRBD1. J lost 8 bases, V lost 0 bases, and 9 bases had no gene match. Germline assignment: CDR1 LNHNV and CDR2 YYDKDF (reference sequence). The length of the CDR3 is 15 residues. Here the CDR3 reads CATSRETTGAGGYTF. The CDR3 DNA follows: TGTGCCACCAGCAGAGAAACCACAGGGGCGGGAGGCTACACCTTC.

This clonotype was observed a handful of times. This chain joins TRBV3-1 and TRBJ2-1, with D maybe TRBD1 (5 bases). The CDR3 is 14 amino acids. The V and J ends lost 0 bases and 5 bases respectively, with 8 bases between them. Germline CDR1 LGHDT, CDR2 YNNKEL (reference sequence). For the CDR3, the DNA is TGTGCCAGCAGCCAAGACCAAGGGGACAATGAGCAGTTCTTC. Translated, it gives CASSQDQGDNEQFF.

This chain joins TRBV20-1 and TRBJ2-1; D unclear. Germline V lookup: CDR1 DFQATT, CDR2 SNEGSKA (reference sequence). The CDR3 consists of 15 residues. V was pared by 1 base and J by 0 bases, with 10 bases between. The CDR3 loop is CSARVALGSYNEQFF. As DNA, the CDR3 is TGCAGTGCTAGAGTTGCCCTTGGCTCCTACAATGAGCAGTTCTTC.

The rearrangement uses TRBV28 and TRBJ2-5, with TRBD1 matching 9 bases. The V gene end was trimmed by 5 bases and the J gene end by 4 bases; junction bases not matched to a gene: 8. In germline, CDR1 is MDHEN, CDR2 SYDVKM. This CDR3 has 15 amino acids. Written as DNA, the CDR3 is TGTGCCAGCAGTGGACCACAGGGGGCCGGAGAGACCCAGTACTTC. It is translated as CASSGPQGAGETQYF.

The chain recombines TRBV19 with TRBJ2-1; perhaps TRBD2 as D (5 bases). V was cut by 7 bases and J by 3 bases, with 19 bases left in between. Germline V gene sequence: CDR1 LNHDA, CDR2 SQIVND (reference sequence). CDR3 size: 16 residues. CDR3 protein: CASNDHGEPHYNEQFF. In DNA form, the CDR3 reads TGTGCCAGTAACGATCACGGGGAACCCCACTACAATGAGCAGTTCTTC.

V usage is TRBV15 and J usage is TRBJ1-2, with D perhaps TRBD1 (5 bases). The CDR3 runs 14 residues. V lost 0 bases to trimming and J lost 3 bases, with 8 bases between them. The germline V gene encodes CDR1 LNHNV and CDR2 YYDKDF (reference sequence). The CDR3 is CATSRDKGYYGYTF. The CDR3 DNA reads TGTGCCACCAGCAGAGATAAGGGGTACTATGGCTACACCTTC.